These 25 T cell receptor beta chains came from one sample sequenced in a study of vaccination and CD4 T cells after COVID-19. Treatment in this sample: approximately nine-day PBMC culture with coronavirus spike peptide pools or control peptides (ViraFEST assay). At the Johns Hopkins FTIC core, DNA taken from cultured CD4+ T cells was sequenced by way of the Oncomine TCR Beta short-read assay. Using its own MiXCR run on the PCR reads, TCRdb lists one record per CDR3 protein. The profile shows over 8,000 distinct CDR3 sequences, approximately 23% of them singletons. Their target antigens are unknown. The sequenced sample was CD4+ T cells from blood, cultured in vitro, obtained before SARS-CoV-2 vaccination. The receptor source for this set is a human donor who received a COVID-19 vaccine.

This clonotype was detected only a few times. V gene TRBV29-1 combines with J gene TRBJ1-2; the D gene is possibly TRBD1 (5 bases). Germline loops: CDR1 SQVTM, CDR2 ANQGSEA. The CDR3 has 11 residues. Trimming shortened V by 2 bases and J by 4 bases, and 5 bases separated the two germline ends. As DNA, the CDR3 is TGCAGCGTTGAACAGGGCTATGGCTACACCTTC. Protein product: CSVEQGYGYTF. The entire variable domain, with the rest obtained from reference TRBV29-1 and TRBJ1-2, is as follows: SAVISQKPSRDICQRGTSLTIQCQVDSQVTMMFWYRQQPGQSLTLIATANQGSEATYESGFVIDKFPISRPNLTFSTLTVSNMSPEDSSIYLCSVEQGYGYTFGSGTRLTVV.

By share, this clonotype counts as medium-sized. This chain links TRBV20-1 with TRBJ1-2; TRBD1 matches at 7 bases. This CDR3 is 15 amino acids long. The V gene end was trimmed by 3 bases and the J gene end by 4 bases; junction bases not matched to a gene: 11. From germline, CDR1 is DFQATT and CDR2 SNEGSKA (reference sequence). CDR3 nucleotide sequence: TGCAGTGCTAGGGTTCCCGTGGACAGGCTCTATGGCTACACCTTC. It encodes CSARVPVDRLYGYTF.

By proportion, this clonotype is medium-sized. The chain links TRBV6-1 to TRBJ2-3, with unresolved D. Germline assignment: CDR1 MNHNS and CDR2 SASEGT. V lost 6 bases and J lost 4, with 5 bases in between. The CDR3 has 11 amino acids. CDR3 amino acids: CASSPADTQYF. The CDR3 coding sequence is TGTGCCAGCAGCCCGGCAGATACGCAGTATTTT.

The J gene is TRBJ2-1, the V gene TRBV5-1; 7 bases line up with TRBD2. V lost 3 bases, J lost 2 bases, and 5 bases stayed unmatched. Looked up from germline, CDR1 is SGHRS and CDR2 is YFSETQ. This CDR3 region has 15 residues. The DNA for the CDR3 is TGCGCCAGCAGCTGGGGGGGACTAACCTACAATGAGCAGTTCTTC. This translates into CASSWGGLTYNEQFF.

This sequence joins TRBV6-1 and TRBJ1-2, with D perhaps TRBD1 (5 bases). Germline CDR1 reads MNHNS; CDR2 reads SASEGT. Trimming cost V 6 bases and J 4 bases, with 12 bases left between them. This CDR3 is built from 13 residues. The CDR3 DNA sequence: TGTGCCAGCAGCCCCGTCGGGGGCTATGGCTACACCTTC. Its protein product is CASSPVGGYGYTF.

A remark on this clonotype: Germline is not matched at one junction end, which may reflect a read error. The chain joins TRBV30 to TRBJ1-5, with TRBD1 matching over 8 bases. CDR3 length: 16 amino acids. Germline CDR1 is GTSNPN and CDR2 is SVGIG (reference sequence). Here the CDR3 reads CARSVRETGGNQPQHF. The CDR3 DNA is TGTGCCCGGAGTGTACGTGAGACAGGGGGCAATCAGCCCCAGCATTTT.

This clonotype was seen a handful of times. The rearrangement uses TRBV6-1 and TRBJ2-2; D is tentatively TRBD1 or TRBD2 (5 bases each). CDR1 is MNHNS, CDR2 SASEGT, per germline. The V end was cut by 8 bases, the J end by 0 bases, with 10 bases between. The CDR3 runs 14 residues. CDR3 coding DNA: TGTGCCAGCCACGAGGGACCGAACACCGGGGAGCTGTTTTTT. This codes for CASHEGPNTGELFF.

The V and J genes are TRBV29-1 and TRBJ2-5; 8 nucleotides align to TRBD2. The CDR3 is made up of 14 amino acids. V lost 7 bases to trimming and J lost 1 base; unmatched junction nucleotides: 8. Germline CDR1 SQVTM, CDR2 ANQGSEA. The CDR3 is CSATKGLVQETQYF. In nucleotides, the CDR3 is TGCAGCGCCACAAAGGGACTAGTCCAAGAGACCCAGTACTTC.

The sample holds a few counts of this clonotype. J is TRBJ1-2 and V is TRBV7-6; D is undetermined. V dropped 1 base and J dropped 3 bases, with 27 bases sitting between them. Germline V gene data show CDR1 as SGHVS and CDR2 as FNYEAQ. The CDR3 loop spans 20 amino acids. The CDR3 DNA sequence: TGTGCCAGCAGCTTAGGGTTGTCGGGGAGGGTACGCCCCTCGGACTATGGCTACACCTTC. It codes for CASSLGLSGRVRPSDYGYTF.

This clonotype was counted between two and nine times. The chain employs TRBV6-1 and TRBJ1-2; no clear D. This CDR3 is 13 amino acids long. Germline-derived CDR1 and CDR2 are MNHNS and SASEGT. V lost 6 bases to trimming and J lost 4 bases, with 12 bases between them. The CDR3 loop is CASSSPAGYGYTF. The CDR3 region has the DNA TGTGCCAGCAGCTCTCCTGCGGGCTATGGCTACACCTTC.

The sample holds a few counts of this clonotype. The chain uses TRBV25-1 and TRBJ1-2, with 9 bases that match TRBD1. The CDR3 has 14 amino acids. Per the germline V gene, CDR1 is MGHDK and CDR2 is SYGVNS. Trimming at V came to 3 bases and at J to 4 bases, leaving 3 bases not matched to a gene. The CDR3 DNA reads TGTGCCAGCAGTGAGACAGGGGGGAGCTATGGCTACACCTTC. This translates into CASSETGGSYGYTF.

This clonotype appeared a few times. The chain couples TRBV10-1 to TRBJ2-5; TRBD2 matches 8 bases. V trimming: 4 bases; J trimming: 1 base; junction bases outside the gene matches: 5. The CDR3 covers 15 residues. Germline V gene data show CDR1 as WNHNN and CDR2 as SYGVQD (reference sequence). The CDR3 reads CASSAGGGIQETQYF. As DNA, the CDR3 is TGCGCCAGCAGTGCGGGCGGGGGGATCCAAGAGACCCAGTACTTC.

In this sample, this clonotype turned up a few times. The rearrangement links TRBV20-1 to TRBJ2-5; tentative D call: TRBD1 (6 bases). CDR1 is DFQATT and CDR2 is SNEGSKA in the germline V gene (reference sequence). The V and J ends lost 2 bases and 2 bases respectively, with 18 bases between them. This CDR3 contains 16 residues. CDR3 sequence: CSARTGEVQGQETQYF. DNA of the CDR3: TGCAGTGCTAGAACAGGTGAAGTACAGGGACAAGAGACCCAGTACTTC.

By share, this clonotype ranks as medium-sized. A read error may account for a junction end that differs from germline. The rearrangement links TRBV6-2 or TRBV6-3 to TRBJ1-6; the D gene is possibly TRBD1 (5 bases). The CDR3 is made up of 16 amino acids. CDR1 is MNHEY, CDR2 SVGEGT, per germline. CDR3 in DNA: TGTGCCAGCACTTACGGCGAGGGGAACGGTAATTCACCCCTCCACTTT. Translating it yields CASTYGEGNGNSPLHF.

By proportion, this clonotype is medium-sized. This chain uses TRBV12-3 or TRBV12-4 with TRBJ2-5, with D perhaps TRBD1 or TRBD2 (5 bases each). This CDR3 spans 13 amino acids. Deletions cut 6 bases from V and 2 bases from J, with 10 bases between. CDR3 nucleotide sequence: TGTGCCAGCAGGGGGACGTCGCAAGAGACCCAGTACTTC. Its protein product is CASRGTSQETQYF.

By share, this clonotype ranks as medium-sized (0.01 to 0.1%). The J gene is TRBJ2-5, the V gene TRBV2; D perhaps matches TRBD1 (6 bases). The CDR3 loop spans 15 amino acids. From germline, CDR1 is SNHLY and CDR2 FYNNEI. The V and J ends lost 4 bases and 1 base respectively, with 13 bases between them. The CDR3 nucleotides are TGTGCCAGCAGTGGGCAAGGGACACCCCAAGAGACCCAGTACTTC. Translated, it gives CASSGQGTPQETQYF.

This clonotype qualifies as medium-sized. V usage is TRBV20-1 and J usage is TRBJ2-4; maybe TRBD1 (5 bases). The CDR3 sequence is 14 residues long. CDR1 and CDR2 from the germline V gene are DFQATT and SNEGSKA (reference sequence). Trimming cost V 3 bases and J 0 bases, with 9 bases left between them. The CDR3 nucleotides are TGCAGTGCTAGGACAGCTCGAGCCAAAAACATTCAGTACTTC. Its protein is CSARTARAKNIQYF.

In DNA, the CDR3 is TGTGCCAGCAGCTCCGGACTAGGGGATACGCAGTATTTT. It specifies CASSSGLGDTQYF. J is TRBJ2-3 and V is TRBV5-4, with 7 bases identical to TRBD2. The CDR3 is 13 residues long. J was trimmed by 6 bases and V by 3 bases; bases with no gene match: 4. CDR1 is SGHNT and CDR2 is YYREEE in the germline V gene (reference sequence).

The V call is TRBV6-1, the J call TRBJ1-2, with D perhaps TRBD1 (5 bases). CDR1 and CDR2 from the germline V gene are MNHNS and SASEGT. The ends were cut back, 6 bases at V and 8 bases at J, with 19 bases in the middle. The CDR3 consists of 14 residues. The CDR3 sequence is CASREKGLSWGYTF. The CDR3 DNA is TGTGCCAGCAGAGAAAAGGGGTTGAGCTGGGGCTACACCTTC.

This clonotype was counted a few times. The rearrangement uses TRBV5-6 and TRBJ2-1, with TRBD2 identical over 8 bases. J lost 4 bases, V lost 4 bases, and 4 bases had no gene match. The germline CDR1 and CDR2 sequences are SGHDT and YYEEEE. The CDR3 sequence is 14 residues long. CDR3 amino acids: CASSAGLVYNEQFF. The DNA for the CDR3 is TGTGCCAGCAGCGCGGGACTAGTTTACAATGAGCAGTTCTTC.

This chain links TRBV12-3 or TRBV12-4 with TRBJ1-1; perhaps TRBD1 as D (6 bases). The V and J ends lost 6 bases and 0 bases respectively, with 11 bases between them. The CDR3 is 14 residues long. The CDR3 DNA sequence: TGTGCCAGCAGGACAGGCTCAATGAACACTGAAGCTTTCTTT. It specifies CASRTGSMNTEAFF.

This clonotype is deemed medium-sized. The chain employs TRBV6-1 and TRBJ1-5; no firm D call. The germline CDR1 and CDR2 sequences are MNHNS and SASEGT. With 1 base removed from V and 4 bases from J, the gap between germline ends came to 8 bases. This CDR3 has 14 amino acids. The CDR3 region has the DNA TGTGCCAGCAGTGAAGTGCCGGATAATCAGCCCCAGCATTTT. This encodes CASSEVPDNQPQHF.

J is TRBJ2-1 and V is TRBV19, with a possible D match to TRBD2 (5 bases). The CDR3 consists of 15 residues. CDR1 is LNHDA, CDR2 SQIVND, per germline (reference sequence). Trimming took off 3 bases at V and 7 bases at J, with 16 bases between the two ends. CDR3 in amino acids: CASSMVREVVNEQFF. The CDR3, as DNA: TGTGCCAGTAGTATGGTGAGGGAAGTTGTGAATGAGCAGTTCTTC.

The gene calls are TRBV20-1 and TRBJ2-5; weak D call: TRBD1 (5 bases). There are 17 residues in the CDR3. Germline-derived CDR1 and CDR2 are DFQATT and SNEGSKA (reference sequence). Trimming left V 5 bases short and J 0 bases short, with 22 bases between. CDR3 in DNA: TGCAGTGCTCGGAGCCTCCAGGGTGGCTGGTACCAAGAGACCCAGTACTTC. This sequence encodes CSARSLQGGWYQETQYF.

The chain recombines TRBV3-1 with TRBJ1-1; D uncertain. Per germline, CDR1 LGHDT and CDR2 YNNKEL (reference sequence). CDR3 size: 13 residues. Deletions cut 0 bases from V and 1 base from J, with 3 bases between. In nucleotides, the CDR3 is TGTGCCAGCAGCCAAGATCAGAACACTGAAGCTTTCTTT. Protein sequence: CASSQDQNTEAFF.